Each of the 8 T cell receptor beta chains below was sequenced from the same sample in a study of T cells after yellow fever vaccination. Each CDR3 protein is one row after TCRdb ran MiXCR on the 5' RACE reads. The data contain around 610,000 distinct CDR3 sequences, roughly 13% of them singletons. Sequencing was performed on PBMCs, taken on the day of the yellow fever booster vaccination. The source is a man aged 25 to 45 who received the YFV17D yellow fever vaccine.

The V gene is TRBV7-8, the J gene TRBJ2-7, with 14 bases lining up with TRBD2. Germline CDR1 is SGHVS and CDR2 is FQNEAQ. After removal of 5 bases from V and 2 bases from J, the junction contained 5 bases not matched to a gene. The CDR3 is made up of 16 amino acids. CDR3 DNA: TGTGCCAGCAGCACCGCGACTAGCGGGAGGGCCTACGAGCAGTACTTC. Amino acids: CASSTATSGRAYEQYF.

The chain couples TRBV27 to TRBJ2-7; D is possibly TRBD1 or TRBD2 (5 bases each). Germline CDR1 reads MNHEY; CDR2 reads SMNVEV (reference sequence). This CDR3 is 14 amino acids long. The germline V and J ends were trimmed by 5 bases and 2 bases, with 13 bases remaining between them. CDR3 coding DNA: TGTGCCAGCAGTAACACGGGACCGCCCTACGAGCAGTACTTC. This translates into CASSNTGPPYEQYF.

The rearrangement joins TRBV29-1 to TRBJ2-3; D gene unclear. Trimming left V 4 bases short and J 0 bases short, with 8 bases between. Looked up from germline, CDR1 is SQVTM and CDR2 is ANQGSEA. This CDR3 has 13 residues. CDR3 amino acids: CSVGQASTDTQYF. In nucleotides, the CDR3 is TGCAGCGTTGGGCAGGCTAGCACAGATACGCAGTATTTT.

This clonotype was seen only once. The CDR3 here is CASSEFTEAFF. For the CDR3, the DNA is TGTGCCAGCAGTGAATTCACTGAAGCTTTCTTT. V is TRBV25-1 and J is TRBJ1-1; no definite D call. Germline V gives CDR1 MGHDK, CDR2 SYGVNS. The CDR3 extends over 11 amino acids. Trimming took 1 base from V and 4 from J, leaving 1 base between them.

The chain employs TRBV9 and TRBJ1-1; D is perhaps TRBD1 (5 bases). The CDR3 consists of 15 residues. CDR1 is SGDLS and CDR2 is YYNGEE in the germline V gene. V lost 5 bases, J lost 2 bases, and 16 bases lay in between. CDR3 nucleotide sequence: TGTGCCAGCAGTAGGGGAACGGCGATAAACACTGAAGCTTTCTTT. This gives the protein CASSRGTAINTEAFF.

This clonotype has only a few counts. The rearrangement joins TRBV7-9 to TRBJ2-3; 10 bases are a match to TRBD2. Germline trimming cut 5 bases from V and 3 bases from J; bases unmatched to any gene: 2. This CDR3 contains 14 residues. Germline V gene lookup returns CDR1 SEHNR and CDR2 FQNEAQ (reference sequence). CDR3 loop: CASSGSGRTDTQYF. In nucleotides, the CDR3 is TGTGCCAGCAGCGGTAGCGGGAGGACAGATACGCAGTATTTT. Combining the CDR3 with reference TRBV7-9 and TRBJ2-3 gives the whole variable domain DTGVSQNPRHKITKRGQNVTFRCDPISEHNRLYWYRQTLGQGPEFLTYFQNEAQLEKSRLLSDRFSAERPKGSFSTLEIQRTEQGDSAMYLCASSGSGRTDTQYFGPGTRLTVL.

This clonotype has a handful of counts. The gene calls are TRBV20-1 and TRBJ2-7, with D hard to call. The germline V and J ends were trimmed by 0 bases and 6 bases, with 9 bases remaining between them. Germline CDR1 is DFQATT and CDR2 is SNEGSKA (reference sequence). The CDR3 runs to 12 residues. The CDR3 nucleotides are TGCAGTGCTAGAGAGGGCCAACTCGAGCAGTACTTC. Translating gives CSAREGQLEQYF.

This clonotype was counted between two and nine times. V gene TRBV3-1 combines with J gene TRBJ2-3, with unresolved D. The CDR3 sequence is 14 residues long. V was pared by 1 base and J by 2 bases, with 7 bases between. The germline V gene encodes CDR1 LGHDT and CDR2 YNNKEL (reference sequence). The CDR3 DNA is TGTGCCAGCAGCCAAGTGACCGACACAGATACGCAGTATTTT. Protein sequence: CASSQVTDTDTQYF.